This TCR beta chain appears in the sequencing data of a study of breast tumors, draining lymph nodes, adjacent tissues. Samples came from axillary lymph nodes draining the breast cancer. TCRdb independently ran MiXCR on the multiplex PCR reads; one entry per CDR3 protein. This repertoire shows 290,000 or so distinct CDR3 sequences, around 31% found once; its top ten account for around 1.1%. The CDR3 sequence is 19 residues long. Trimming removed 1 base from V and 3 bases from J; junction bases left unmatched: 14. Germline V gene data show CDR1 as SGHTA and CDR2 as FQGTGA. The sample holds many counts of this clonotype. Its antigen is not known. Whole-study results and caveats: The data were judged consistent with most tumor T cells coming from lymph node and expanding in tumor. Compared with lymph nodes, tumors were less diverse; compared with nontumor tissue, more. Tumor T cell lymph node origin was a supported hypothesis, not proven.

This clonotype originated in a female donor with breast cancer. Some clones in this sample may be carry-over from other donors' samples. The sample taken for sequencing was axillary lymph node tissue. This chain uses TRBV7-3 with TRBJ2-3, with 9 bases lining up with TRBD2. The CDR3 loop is CASSLNFLAGPRRTDTQYF. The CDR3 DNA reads TGTGCCAGCAGCTTAAATTTTCTAGCGGGACCCCGAAGGACAGATACGCAGTATTTT.